Sequencing of this T cell receptor (beta chain) was carried out in a study of T cells in Graves' hyperthyroidism and ophthalmopathy (dated by TCRdb to between 2018 and 2020). Turning to the overall study: Peripheral blood samples were taken at initial diagnosis, before any treatment was given. To identify TCR V-J signatures that set the groups apart, the researchers used a discovery cohort of more than 95 patients, made up of under 50 with Graves' ophthalmopathy and 55 to 65 with stable Graves' hyperthyroidism. Prospective prediction of ophthalmopathy was tested in an independent validation cohort of 18 to 20 hyperthyroidism patients and 15 to 17 patients who later progressed to ophthalmopathy. For training and testing, the 100 or so patients in the discovery cohort were randomly divided in a 7:3 ratio. Thyroid tissue and blood T-cell repertoires from several Graves' hyperthyroidism patients were also compared in the study. Once sampling was done, hyperthyroidism patients were given methimazole at a starting dose of 30 mg daily, whereas ophthalmopathy patients were given high-dose intravenous methylprednisolone. TCR Vbeta CDR3 sequencing of 130 to 150 peripheral blood samples (approximately 44 ophthalmopathy, 75 to 80 hyperthyroidism and approximately 17 progressor patients) is reported in the paper. Broader findings and caveats from the paper: Ophthalmopathy was separated from stable hyperthyroidism by a 13 V-J signature model, with 85% to 90% sensitivity and about 81% specificity obtained in cross-validation and 80%/75% obtained in testing. Most expanded thyroid clonotypes (frequency above 0.001) were also found in blood, which suggests that blood repertoires may mirror thyroid immune responses. In validation, the model predicted progression to ophthalmopathy with approximately 71% sensitivity and roughly 75% specificity, a median of approximately 6.7 months before onset. Sample size was not statistically predetermined, and investigators were not blinded to group allocation.

This clonotype was detected ten times or more. Its antigen has not been determined. Nothing much larger sits one base from this clone, and base qualities are not available. Stable Graves' hyperthyroidism was defined as the absence of progression to ophthalmopathy over 18 months of follow-up. Hyperthyroidism patients were newly diagnosed, with disease duration under 2 months, and aged 18 to 65 years. Any patient with an uncontrolled infection, another autoimmune disease, pregnancy or lactation was excluded. Diagnoses relied on clinical symptoms, serum thyroxine and TRAb, thyroid ultrasound and orbital computed tomography. PBMCs were isolated from about 9.1 ml of fresh peripheral blood by Ficoll-Paque density gradient centrifugation. Total RNA was extracted with Trizol reagent, and quality was checked on an Agilent 2100 Bioanalyzer. From the germline V gene, CDR1 is SNHLY and CDR2 is FYNNEI. The CDR3 spans 17 residues, from the cysteine through the phenylalanine. Just the 51-base CDR3 DNA is kept, in frame starting at base 1. V gives up 0 bases and J gives up 1 base, and the segment between their germline ends measures 14 bases.

TCR beta CDR3 regions were amplified from RNA transcripts. The first round of RT-PCR for the TCR CDR3 was performed with the HTBI primer set and the Qiagen OneStep RT-PCR kit. A second multiplex PCR round built the libraries, followed by size selection and purification. Sequencing of the libraries was done on an Illumina HiSeq2000 using paired-end 100 bp reads. Per the source publication's procedure: SOAPnuke was used to process the raw data, with reads discarded if the reads contained adapters or uncalled bases, had a mean Phred below 15, or lacked an exact constant-primer or identifier match. COPE v1.2.5 was used to merge high-quality paired reads, and clonotypes were defined as unique nucleotide sequences. MiTCR v1.1 was used to align clonotypes to the IMGT TRBV, TRBD and TRBJ reference segments. The analysis included only V-J combinations with a frequency above 0.0001, which together covered 99% to 99.2% of the repertoires. A TCS score was defined as the ratio between F50 (clonal expansion) and ExV (chaos), using BLOSUM62-based TCRdist between CDR3 peptides within each V-J. Welch's t-statistics and random forest reduced around 510 V-J features to 13, which were used in a naive Bayes classifier (R e1071). The public sequencing data were trimmed at Q25 with fastp and processed into clonotypes with MiXCR by TCRdb, which kept only in-frame beta chains. Each record represents a unique CDR3 protein, reported with the most common genes and DNA among its rows. The V and J calls, along with clone size, are taken from TCRdb and not from the paper's own processing. The sample table shows fewer than 900,000 distinct CDR3 sequences, and around 17% are seen once. The ten largest make up under 9.5% of the sample.

This receptor was obtained from a man between 18 and 29 years old with Graves' hyperthyroidism. In this chain, TRBV2 is recombined with TRBJ2-3; no D gene is confidently identified. Sequencing was carried out using blood. The nucleotides read TGTGCCAGCAGTGAAGCGCTTCGGGCAGGAGGCACAGATACGCAGTATTTT. This is translated as CASSEALRAGGTDTQYF. Supplemented by the reference TRBV2 and TRBJ2-3 proteins around the CDR3, the complete variable domain is EPEVTQTPSHQVTQMGQEVILRCVPISNHLYFYWYRQILGQKVEFLVSFYNNEISEKSEIFDDQFSVERPDGSNFTLKIRSTKLEDSAMYFCASSEALRAGGTDTQYFGPGTRLTVL.